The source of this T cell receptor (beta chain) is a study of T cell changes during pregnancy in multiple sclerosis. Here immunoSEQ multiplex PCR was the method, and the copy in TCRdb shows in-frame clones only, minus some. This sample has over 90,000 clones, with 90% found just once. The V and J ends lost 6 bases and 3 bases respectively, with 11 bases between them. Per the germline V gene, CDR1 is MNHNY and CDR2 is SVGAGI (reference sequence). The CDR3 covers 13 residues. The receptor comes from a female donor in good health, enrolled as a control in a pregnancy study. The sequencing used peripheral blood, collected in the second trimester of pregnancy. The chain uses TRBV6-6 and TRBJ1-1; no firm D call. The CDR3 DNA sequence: TGTGCCAGCAGGCCGACAAGAGACACTGAAGCTTTCTTT. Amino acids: CASRPTRDTEAFF.